These 29 T cell receptor beta chains share one sample of origin, sequenced in a study of shared clonotypes between healthy human individuals. Sequenced by immunoSEQ multiplex PCR; TCRdb stores in-frame clones only, minus some. This sample yields fewer than 1.4 million clones, of which 78% are seen a single time; roughly 0.57% belongs to the top ten. Sequencing was done on a sample of memory CD4+ T cells from PBMCs. The subset: CD45RA-negative fraction. The receptors derive from a man younger than 30 in good health. Some clones in this sample may be carry-over from other donors' samples.

This rearrangement joins TRBV30 to TRBJ2-2, with 7 bases identical to TRBD1. CDR3 length equals 16 residues. CDR1 and CDR2 from the germline V gene are GTSNPN and SVGIG (reference sequence). J was trimmed by 1 base and V by 4 bases; bases with no gene match: 9. The CDR3 is CAWTQNRDRNTGELFF. In DNA form, the CDR3 reads TGTGCCTGGACGCAAAACCGGGACAGGAACACCGGGGAGCTGTTTTTT. Supplemented by reference TRBV30 and TRBJ2-2, the full variable domain reads SQTIHQWPATLVQPVGSPLSLECTVEGTSNPNLYWYRQAAGRGLQLLFYSVGIGQISSEVPQNLSASRPQDRQFILSSKKLLLSDSGFYLCAWTQNRDRNTGELFFGEGSRLTVL.

The chain couples TRBV5-1 to TRBJ2-1; D might be TRBD1 or TRBD2, each matching 5 bases. V gave up 2 bases and J gave up 7 bases, with 7 bases separating them. This CDR3 has 12 residues. The V gene's germline CDR1 is SGHRS and CDR2 YFSETQ. In DNA form, the CDR3 reads TGCGCCAGCAGCTTAGGGGAGAATGAGCAGTTCTTC. Translating it yields CASSLGENEQFF.

This clone has only a few counts. The genes are TRBV5-1 and TRBJ2-2; no firm D call. The V and J ends lost 3 bases and 5 bases respectively, with 14 bases between them. The germline V gene encodes CDR1 SGHRS and CDR2 YFSETQ. The CDR3 runs 15 residues. CDR3 residues: CASSSFRVGTGELFF. Here the CDR3 DNA reads TGCGCCAGCAGCTCCTTTCGGGTAGGGACCGGGGAGCTGTTTTTT.

This clone was seen a few times. V gene TRBV11-2 combines with J gene TRBJ2-7; the D gene is possibly TRBD1 (6 bases). Trimming shortened V by 4 bases and J by 0 bases, and 10 bases separated the two germline ends. Germline-derived CDR1 and CDR2 are SGHAT and FQNNGV. The CDR3 is 14 amino acids. CDR3 in amino acids: CASSYGQHSYEQYF. CDR3 DNA: TGTGCCAGCAGCTACGGACAGCACTCCTACGAGCAGTACTTC.

This clone was detected only once. The rearrangement uses TRBV5-4 and TRBJ1-2; TRBD1 matches at 11 bases. CDR1 is SGHNT, CDR2 YYREEE, per germline (reference sequence). This CDR3 region has 15 residues. V lost 4 bases and J lost 4; bases outside the gene matches: 6. The CDR3 region has the DNA TGTGCCAGCAGCCCGCCCGGGACAGGGGGCTATGGCTACACCTTC. This codes for CASSPPGTGGYGYTF.

The count of this clone is one. The chain couples TRBV6-5 to TRBJ1-1; the D is unclear. CDR3 length: 15 residues. The germline gives CDR1 MNHEY, CDR2 SVGAGI. V dropped 2 bases and J dropped 4 bases, with 14 bases sitting between them. The CDR3 DNA reads as TGTGCCAGCAGTTACGGCCGGGCGTGGGCCACTGAAGCTTTCTTT. Protein: CASSYGRAWATEAFF.

The chain is built from TRBV5-1 and TRBJ1-1; D is possibly TRBD1 (5 bases). Trimming shortened V by 4 bases and J by 8 bases, and 18 bases separated the two germline ends. CDR3 length: 14 residues. Germline V gene sequence: CDR1 SGHRS, CDR2 YFSETQ. The chain's CDR3 is CASSLGGTSREAFF. The CDR3, as DNA: TGCGCCAGCAGCCTGGGCGGGACGTCTCGGGAAGCTTTCTTT.

The chain has TRBV29-1 and TRBJ2-3; TRBD2 matches 7 bases. Germline CDR1 and CDR2: SQVTM and ANQGSEA. V trimming: 4 bases; J trimming: 1 base; junction bases outside the gene matches: 8. The CDR3 covers 15 residues. Here the CDR3 DNA reads TGCAGCGTTGGATCGCGGGAGACCCGCACAGATACGCAGTATTTT. Its translation: CSVGSRETRTDTQYF.

CDR3 DNA sequence: TGTGCCAGCAGTGACTCGATCAAAGATACGCAGTATTTT. This encodes CASSDSIKDTQYF. V is TRBV6-4 and J is TRBJ2-3; the D is unclear. The CDR3 is 13 amino acids. Germline V gene data show CDR1 as MRHNA and CDR2 as SNTAGT. Trimming left V 0 bases short and J 5 bases short, with 6 bases between.

V and J are TRBV7-2 and TRBJ2-5, with D tentatively TRBD1 or TRBD2 (6 bases each). Trimming left V 8 bases short and J 5 bases short, with 15 bases between. This CDR3 contains 13 residues. Germline V CDR1 and CDR2: SGHTA, FQGNSA. The DNA of the CDR3 is TGTGCCAGCGGGGAGAGGGGGGTGGAGACCCAGTACTTC. Amino acids: CASGERGVETQYF.

As to this clone: A much larger clonotype is one base distant, so this may be a read error. Other DNA variants within this sample encode the same CDR3. The chain links TRBV28 to TRBJ1-5; D gene uncertain. Trimming took 1 base from V and 7 from J, leaving 5 bases between them. CDR3 length: 12 residues. Germline assignment: CDR1 MDHEN and CDR2 SYDVKM. CDR3: CASSLSGQPQHF. The CDR3 coding sequence is TGTGCCAGCAGTTTATCGGGGCAGCCCCAGCATTTT.

This rearrangement joins TRBV5-4 to TRBJ1-2; TRBD1 aligns across 9 bases. V trimming: 4 bases; J trimming: 3 bases; junction bases outside the gene matches: 4. The length of the CDR3 is 14 residues. Germline values: CDR1 SGHNT, CDR2 YYREEE (reference sequence). CDR3 residues: CASSTRTGDYGYTF. DNA of the CDR3: TGTGCCAGCAGCACTCGGACAGGGGACTATGGCTACACCTTC.

The V gene is TRBV5-1, the J gene TRBJ2-5; TRBD2 is a possible D gene (6 bases). Germline-derived CDR1 and CDR2 are SGHRS and YFSETQ. V gave up 0 bases and J gave up 5 bases, with 17 bases separating them. The CDR3 extends over 16 amino acids. The CDR3 DNA sequence: TGCGCCAGCAGCTTGGATACGCGGGGCTCGGGTGAGACCCAGTACTTC. Translation: CASSLDTRGSGETQYF.

The chain carries TRBV5-4 and TRBJ1-2; D unresolved. The V end was cut by 0 bases, the J end by 7 bases, with 10 bases between. Germline V CDR1 and CDR2: SGHNT, YYREEE (reference sequence). The CDR3 sequence is 13 residues long. CDR3 sequence reads: CASSLDSMGGYTF. As DNA, the CDR3 is TGTGCCAGCAGCTTGGACAGCATGGGTGGCTACACCTTC.

This chain connects TRBV27 to TRBJ1-3, with D perhaps matching TRBD1 (5 bases). Germline V gene sequence: CDR1 MNHEY, CDR2 SMNVEV (reference sequence). The CDR3 is 17 amino acids. The germline V and J ends were trimmed by 6 bases and 4 bases, with 22 bases remaining between them. CDR3 sequence (DNA): TGTGCCAGCAGACCCGTCGCTGGGGGGAAAGCCGGAAACACCATATATTTT. Translation gives CASRPVAGGKAGNTIYF.

The rearrangement links TRBV10-1 to TRBJ2-7, with D perhaps matching TRBD2 (6 bases). Germline V gene data show CDR1 as WNHNN and CDR2 as SYGVQD (reference sequence). CDR3 length equals 13 residues. The V gene lost 7 bases and the J gene lost 2 bases, with 12 bases spanning the gap. CDR3 residues: CASTVWGAYEQYF. CDR3 coding DNA: TGCGCCAGCACAGTCTGGGGGGCCTACGAGCAGTACTTC.

The rearrangement links TRBV15 to TRBJ2-3, with 7 bases identical to TRBD2. Germline lookup yields CDR1 LNHNV and CDR2 YYDKDF (reference sequence). V dropped 6 bases and J dropped 4; count of bases not matched to a gene: 10. This CDR3 is built from 15 residues. The CDR3 is CATRDRRELADTQYF. The CDR3 DNA reads TGTGCCACCAGGGATCGGCGGGAGTTGGCAGATACGCAGTATTTT.

The J gene is TRBJ2-7, the V gene TRBV28; D possibly matches TRBD1 or TRBD2 (5 bases each). V was shortened by 2 bases and J by 4 bases, with 12 bases between the two germline ends. The CDR3 is made up of 14 amino acids. From germline, CDR1 is MDHEN and CDR2 SYDVKM. The CDR3 loop reads CASSLGTALYEQYF. In nucleotides, the CDR3 is TGTGCCAGCAGTTTAGGGACGGCCCTATACGAGCAGTACTTC.

A remark on this clone: Other DNA sequences within the sample encode an identical CDR3. The rearrangement joins TRBV5-1 to TRBJ1-1; possibly TRBD1 for D (5 bases). V shed 3 bases and J shed 1 base, with 7 bases lying between them. The CDR3 sequence is 13 residues long. Germline CDR1 and CDR2: SGHRS and YFSETQ. The CDR3 DNA sequence: TGCGCCAGCAGCTCTCAGGGGAACACTGAAGCTTTCTTT. Protein product: CASSSQGNTEAFF.

The chain carries TRBV28 and TRBJ1-2, with 7 positions matching TRBD1. The CDR3 spans 15 residues. Germline CDR1 MDHEN, CDR2 SYDVKM. V lost 4 bases and J lost 13; bases outside the gene matches: 18. CDR3 sequence: CASSSIGGRESACTF. The CDR3 DNA reads TGTGCCAGCAGTTCTATAGGGGGCCGGGAATCGGCATGCACCTTC.

DNA of the CDR3: TGTGCCAGCAGGAGATACGCGGGGGGGACTAGCGGGGCCGAGCAGTACTTC. Protein: CASRRYAGGTSGAEQYF. The chain links TRBV2 to TRBJ2-7; 13 bases line up with TRBD2. Germline trimming cut 6 bases from V and 6 bases from J; bases unmatched to any gene: 14. CDR3 size: 17 residues. Germline V gene sequence: CDR1 SNHLY, CDR2 FYNNEI.

V and J are TRBV5-4 and TRBJ2-7, with 9 bases that match TRBD1. The CDR3 extends over 16 amino acids. Germline V CDR1 and CDR2: SGHNT, YYREEE (reference sequence). The ends lost 2 bases at V and 3 bases at J; junction bases unmatched: 9. CDR3: CASSLSGTGINYEQYF. CDR3 DNA sequence: TGTGCCAGCAGCTTATCCGGGACAGGGATTAACTACGAGCAGTACTTC.

This clone was recorded only once. This chain connects TRBV7-6 to TRBJ2-1, with 9 bases identical to TRBD2. Germline V CDR1 and CDR2: SGHVS, FNYEAQ. There are 18 residues in the CDR3. After removal of 2 bases from V and 0 bases from J, the junction contained 8 bases not matched to a gene. CDR3 DNA sequence: TGTGCCAGCAGCTTACGATTGACTAGCGGTAACTCCTACAATGAGCAGTTCTTC. It specifies CASSLRLTSGNSYNEQFF.

The chain carries TRBV29-1 and TRBJ2-1, with D uncertain. The V gene lost 3 bases and the J gene lost 8 bases, with 11 bases spanning the gap. The CDR3 is made up of 12 amino acids. Germline V gene lookup returns CDR1 SQVTM and CDR2 ANQGSEA. The CDR3 here is CSVDLGLDEQFF. CDR3 sequence (DNA): TGCAGCGTTGATCTGGGTCTGGATGAGCAGTTCTTC.

The chain employs TRBV6-6 and TRBJ2-6, with unresolved D. CDR3 length: 13 residues. Germline V gives CDR1 MNHNY, CDR2 SVGAGI (reference sequence). Trimming stripped 8 bases from V and 0 bases from J, with 5 bases between. The CDR3 protein is CASASSGANVLTF. The CDR3 DNA follows: TGTGCCAGCGCCTCCTCTGGGGCCAACGTCCTGACTTTC.

The chain couples TRBV7-9 to TRBJ1-1, with D unclear. Germline values: CDR1 SEHNR, CDR2 FQNEAQ (reference sequence). V lost 1 base and J lost 3, with 15 bases in between. This CDR3 has 16 amino acids. The CDR3 here is CASSLEKEGWDTEAFF. As DNA, the CDR3 is TGTGCCAGCAGCTTAGAAAAGGAGGGCTGGGACACTGAAGCTTTCTTT.

The J gene is TRBJ2-1, the V gene TRBV6-6; maybe TRBD1 (6 bases). The ends were cut back, 7 bases at V and 7 bases at J, with 14 bases in the middle. The CDR3 length is 13 residues. Germline CDR1 MNHNY, CDR2 SVGAGI (reference sequence). The CDR3 region is CASNRDQGNEQFF. DNA of the CDR3: TGTGCCAGCAACCGGGACCAGGGGAATGAGCAGTTCTTC.

The rearrangement links TRBV5-4 to TRBJ2-7, with TRBD1 as a possible D gene (7 bases). The V end was cut by 3 bases, the J end by 6 bases, with 10 bases between. The CDR3 has 12 amino acids. CDR1 and CDR2 from the germline V gene are SGHNT and YYREEE (reference sequence). The CDR3 loop reads CASSSQGGEQYF. The CDR3, as DNA: TGTGCCAGCAGCTCCCAGGGGGGCGAGCAGTACTTC. Looking up the rest from reference TRBV5-4 and TRBJ2-7 gives the full variable domain: ETGVTQSPTHLIKTRGQQVTLRCSSQSGHNTVSWYQQALGQGPQFIFQYYREEENGRGNFPPRFSGLQFPNYSSELNVNALELDDSALYLCASSSQGGEQYFGPGTRLTVT.

As regards this clone: The sample carries other DNA sequences with the same CDR3. The V gene is TRBV5-4, the J gene TRBJ2-5; 9 nucleotides agree with TRBD1. J was trimmed by 5 bases and V by 2 bases; bases with no gene match: 4. This CDR3 spans 14 amino acids. Germline CDR1 is SGHNT and CDR2 is YYREEE (reference sequence). CDR3 loop: CASSFNRGQETQYF. The CDR3 region has the DNA TGTGCCAGCAGCTTCAACAGGGGGCAGGAGACCCAGTACTTC.